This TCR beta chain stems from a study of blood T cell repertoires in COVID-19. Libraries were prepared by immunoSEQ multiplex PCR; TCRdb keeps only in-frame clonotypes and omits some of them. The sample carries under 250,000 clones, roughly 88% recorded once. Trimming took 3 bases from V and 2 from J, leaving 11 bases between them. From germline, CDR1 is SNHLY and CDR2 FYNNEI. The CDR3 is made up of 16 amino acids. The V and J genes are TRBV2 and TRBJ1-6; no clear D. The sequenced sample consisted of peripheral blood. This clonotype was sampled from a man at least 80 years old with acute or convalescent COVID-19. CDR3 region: CASSERGRPYNSPLHF. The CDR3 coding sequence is TGTGCCAGCAGTGAGCGTGGGAGACCCTATAATTCACCCCTCCACTTT.